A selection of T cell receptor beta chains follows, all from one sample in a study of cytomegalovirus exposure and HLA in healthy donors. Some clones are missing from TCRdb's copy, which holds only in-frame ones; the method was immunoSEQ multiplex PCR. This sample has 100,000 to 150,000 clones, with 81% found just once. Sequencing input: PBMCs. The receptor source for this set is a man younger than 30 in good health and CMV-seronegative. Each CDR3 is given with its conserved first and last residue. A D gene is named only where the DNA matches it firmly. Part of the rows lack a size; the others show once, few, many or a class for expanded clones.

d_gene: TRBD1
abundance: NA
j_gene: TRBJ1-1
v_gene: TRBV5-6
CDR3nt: TGTGCCAGCAGCTCTGTCCCGGGACAGGGTTTAGGAGCTTTCTTT
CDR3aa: CASSSVPGQGLGAFF

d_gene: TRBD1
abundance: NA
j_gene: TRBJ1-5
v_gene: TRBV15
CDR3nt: TGTGCCACCAGCAGAATGCCGACAGGGACCTTCGGGATGCAGCCCCAGCATTTT
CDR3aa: CATSRMPTGTFGMQPQHF

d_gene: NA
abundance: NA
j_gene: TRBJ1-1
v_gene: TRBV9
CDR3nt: TGTGCCAGCAGCGTAGCTGGAGGTGGCACTGAAGCTTTCTTT
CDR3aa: CASSVAGGGTEAFF

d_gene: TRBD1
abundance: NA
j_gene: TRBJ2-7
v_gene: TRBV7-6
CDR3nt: TGTGCCAGCAGCTTAAGAAGGGACAGCCACTACGAGCAGTACTTC
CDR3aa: CASSLRRDSHYEQYF

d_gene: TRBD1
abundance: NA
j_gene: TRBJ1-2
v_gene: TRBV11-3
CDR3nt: TGTGCCAGCAGCTTAGTGACAGGGATGCCATATGGCTACACCTTC
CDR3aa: CASSLVTGMPYGYTF

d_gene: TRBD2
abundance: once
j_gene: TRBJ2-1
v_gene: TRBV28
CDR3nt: TGTGCCAGCAGTTTGATCCGGACTAGCGGGGAACTTGAGCAGTTCTTC
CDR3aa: CASSLIRTSGELEQFF

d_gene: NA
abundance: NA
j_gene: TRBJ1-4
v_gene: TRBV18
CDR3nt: TGTGCCAGCTCACCAGGGTCAGGTGAAAAACTGTTTTTT
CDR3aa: CASSPGSGEKLFF

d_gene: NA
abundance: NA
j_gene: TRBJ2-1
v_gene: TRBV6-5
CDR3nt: TGTGCCAGCAGTTACACCAGGTACAATGAGCAGTTCTTC
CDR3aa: CASSYTRYNEQFF

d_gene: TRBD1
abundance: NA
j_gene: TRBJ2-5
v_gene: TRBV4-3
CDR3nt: TGCGCCAGCAGCCAAGATTGGACAGGGATTGGGGAGACCCAGTACTTC
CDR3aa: CASSQDWTGIGETQYF

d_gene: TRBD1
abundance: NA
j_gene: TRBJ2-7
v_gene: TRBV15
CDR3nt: TGTGCCACCAGCAGAGATCTCATGGCAGGGGGCGCCGAGCAGTACTTC
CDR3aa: CATSRDLMAGGAEQYF

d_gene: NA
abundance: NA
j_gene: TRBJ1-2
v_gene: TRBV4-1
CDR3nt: TGCGCCAGCAGCCAACCCAGGGCAGGCTTAGCTAACTATGGCTACACCTTC
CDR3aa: CASSQPRAGLANYGYTF

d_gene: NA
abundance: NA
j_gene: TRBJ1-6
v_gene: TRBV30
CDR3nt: TGTGCCTTTCGACCGAGCGGAGATTCACCCCTCCACTTT
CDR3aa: CAFRPSGDSPLHF

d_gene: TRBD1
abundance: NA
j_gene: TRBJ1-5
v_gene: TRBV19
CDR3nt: TGTGCCAGCACTAACGAGGGGGCTGGATTTCAGCCCCAGCATTTT
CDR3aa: CASTNEGAGFQPQHF

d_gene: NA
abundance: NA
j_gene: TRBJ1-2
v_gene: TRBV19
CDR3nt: TGTGCCAGTAGTATCCAGCGTTACTACACCTTC
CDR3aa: CASSIQRYYTF

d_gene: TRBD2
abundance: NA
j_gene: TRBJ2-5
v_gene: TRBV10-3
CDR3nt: TGTGCCATCCGGGGGGTCGATGAGACCCAGTACTTC
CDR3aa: CAIRGVDETQYF

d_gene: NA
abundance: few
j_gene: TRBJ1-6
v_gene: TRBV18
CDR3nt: TGTGCCAGCTCACCATTGGCTAGCGACAGACAATCACCCCTCCACTTT
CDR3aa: CASSPLASDRQSPLHF

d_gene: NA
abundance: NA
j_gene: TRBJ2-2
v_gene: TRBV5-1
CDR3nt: TGCGCCAGCAGCACTAGGACGAGCTACACCGGGGAGCTGTTTTTT
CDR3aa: CASSTRTSYTGELFF

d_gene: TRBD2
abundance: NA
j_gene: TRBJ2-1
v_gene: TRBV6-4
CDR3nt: TGTGCCAGCAGCCAAACTAGCGGGGGAAACAATGAGCAGTTCTTC
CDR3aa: CASSQTSGGNNEQFF

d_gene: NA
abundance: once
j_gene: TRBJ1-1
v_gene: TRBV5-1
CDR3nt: TGCGCCAGCAGCTTACTATCAAACACTGAAGCTTTCTTT
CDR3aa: CASSLLSNTEAFF

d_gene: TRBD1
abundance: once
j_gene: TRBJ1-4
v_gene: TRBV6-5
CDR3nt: TGTGCCAGCAGTTTGGGGGACAGGGGGCGCGAAAAACTGTTTTTT
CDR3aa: CASSLGDRGREKLFF

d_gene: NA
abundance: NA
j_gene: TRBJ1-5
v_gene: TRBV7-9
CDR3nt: TGTGCCAGCAGCTTAAGTGCGGTAAATCAGCCCCAGCATTTT
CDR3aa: CASSLSAVNQPQHF

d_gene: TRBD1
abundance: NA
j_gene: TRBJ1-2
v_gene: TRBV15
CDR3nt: TGTGCCACCAGCAGAGATAGGACAGGGCGAAACTATGGCTACACCTTC
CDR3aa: CATSRDRTGRNYGYTF

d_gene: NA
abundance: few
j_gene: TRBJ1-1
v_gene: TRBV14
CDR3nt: TGTGCCAGCAGCCAAGATCTAGGCCAAGGGAACACTGAAGCTTTCTTT
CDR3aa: CASSQDLGQGNTEAFF

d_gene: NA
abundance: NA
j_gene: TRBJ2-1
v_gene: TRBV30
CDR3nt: TGTGCCTGGAACCTGAGATCCTACAATGAGCAGTTCTTC
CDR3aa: CAWNLRSYNEQFF

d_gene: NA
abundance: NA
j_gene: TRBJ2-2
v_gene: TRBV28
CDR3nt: TGTGCCAGTGTCAAGCTGGCCGGGGAGCTGTTTTTT
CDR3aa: CASVKLAGELFF

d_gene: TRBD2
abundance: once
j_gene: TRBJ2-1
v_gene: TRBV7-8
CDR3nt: TGTGCCAGCAGTACGAGAGCGGGGGTCTCCTACAATGAGCAGTTCTTC
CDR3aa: CASSTRAGVSYNEQFF

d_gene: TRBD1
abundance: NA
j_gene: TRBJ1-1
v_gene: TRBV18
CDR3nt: TGTGCCAGCTCACCTACACGGGACAGTCAGGCTTTCTTT
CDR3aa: CASSPTRDSQAFF

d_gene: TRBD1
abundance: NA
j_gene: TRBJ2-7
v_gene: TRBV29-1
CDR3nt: TGCAGCGCGGCCGGGACAGGGATTGGGTACGAGCAGTACTTC
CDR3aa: CSAAGTGIGYEQYF

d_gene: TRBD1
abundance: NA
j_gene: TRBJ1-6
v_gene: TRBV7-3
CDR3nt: TGTGCCAGCAGCTCCCGAGGACAGGGTTATAATTCACCCCTCCACTTT
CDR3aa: CASSSRGQGYNSPLHF

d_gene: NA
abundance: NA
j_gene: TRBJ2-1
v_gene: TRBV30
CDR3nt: TGTGCCTGGAGTCCAGGGGCAAAGGCTCCGTTCTTC
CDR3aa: CAWSPGAKAPFF

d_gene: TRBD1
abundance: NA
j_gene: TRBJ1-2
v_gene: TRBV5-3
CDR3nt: TGTGCCAGAAGCTCCAGACAGGGCCGCCCTCTTCATGGCTACACCTTC
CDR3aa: CARSSRQGRPLHGYTF

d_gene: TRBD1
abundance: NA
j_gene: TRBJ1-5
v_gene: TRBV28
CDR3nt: TGTGCCAGCAGCCGGGACAGGGTATTGAGTAGCAATCAGCCCCAGCATTTT
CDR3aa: CASSRDRVLSSNQPQHF

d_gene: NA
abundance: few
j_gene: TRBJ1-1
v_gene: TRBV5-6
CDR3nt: TGTGCCAGCAGCTTACAGGGTAGGACTGAAGCTTTCTTT
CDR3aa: CASSLQGRTEAFF

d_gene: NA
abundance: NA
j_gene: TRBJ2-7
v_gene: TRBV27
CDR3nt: TGTGCCAGCAGTTTTGACGGAGGAACGTACGAGCAGTACTTC
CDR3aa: CASSFDGGTYEQYF

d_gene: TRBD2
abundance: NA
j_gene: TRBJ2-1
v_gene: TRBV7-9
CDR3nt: TGTGCCAGCAGCCGCGGGGGTAGCTCCTACAATGAGCAGTTCTTC
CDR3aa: CASSRGGSSYNEQFF

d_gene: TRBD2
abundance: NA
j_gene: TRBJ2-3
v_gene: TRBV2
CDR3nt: TGTGCCAGGGCGGGGGGCACAGATACGCAGTATTTT
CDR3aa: CARAGGTDTQYF